A single sample is the source of the 16 T cell receptor beta chains below, sequenced in a study of cytomegalovirus exposure and HLA in healthy donors. With 60 Vbeta and 13 Jbeta primers, the PCR was carried out. The protocol was immunoSEQ multiplex PCR, while the TCRdb copy is restricted to in-frame clones and leaves out a portion. This table holds some 190,000 clones, about 82% found once. Material: PBMCs. The receptors derive from a man in his late teens or twenties in good health and CMV-seronegative.

The chain employs TRBV9 and TRBJ2-3; 10 nucleotides align to TRBD2. Germline loops: CDR1 SGDLS, CDR2 YYNGEE. Trimming removed 4 bases from V and 4 bases from J; junction bases left unmatched: 9. The length of the CDR3 is 16 residues. The CDR3 bases are TGTGCCAGCAGCCCAGGGACTAGCGTGACAGCAGATACGCAGTATTTT. As protein: CASSPGTSVTADTQYF.

V gene TRBV28 combines with J gene TRBJ2-7, with unresolved D. From germline, CDR1 is MDHEN and CDR2 SYDVKM. V shed 6 bases and J shed 2 bases, with 14 bases lying between them. This CDR3 region has 14 residues. In nucleotides, the CDR3 is TGTGCCAGCAGAAATCCTGACATGCCCTACGAGCAGTACTTC. This translates into CASRNPDMPYEQYF.

A remark on this clone: The germline gene is not matched at one end of the junction; a read error may be the cause. Other DNA sequences of this sample code for an identical CDR3. In DNA form, the CDR3 reads TGCGCCAGCAGGAGACAGGGTCCTAACTATGGCTACACCTTC. It is translated as CASRRQGPNYGYTF. The rearrangement links TRBV6-1 to TRBJ1-2; 7 bases are a match to TRBD1. The CDR3 covers 14 residues. CDR1 is MNHNS and CDR2 is SASEGT in the germline V gene.

The chain is built from TRBV5-4 and TRBJ1-1; TRBD1 matches at 7 bases. The CDR3 length is 15 residues. The V and J ends lost 3 bases and 1 base, in that order; junction bases with no gene match: 6. From germline, CDR1 is SGHNT and CDR2 YYREEE (reference sequence). CDR3 sequence reads: CASSSLGQPNTEAFF. CDR3 coding DNA: TGTGCCAGCAGCTCCCTGGGACAGCCGAACACTGAAGCTTTCTTT. The complete variable domain, with remaining parts taken from reference TRBV5-4 and TRBJ1-1, reads ETGVTQSPTHLIKTRGQQVTLRCSSQSGHNTVSWYQQALGQGPQFIFQYYREEENGRGNFPPRFSGLQFPNYSSELNVNALELDDSALYLCASSSLGQPNTEAFFGQGTRLTVV.

This clone was seen just once. This chain links TRBV5-5 with TRBJ1-5, with 8 bases identical to TRBD1. Germline V gene lookup returns CDR1 SGHKS and CDR2 YYEKEE (reference sequence). With 4 bases clipped from V and 7 bases from J, the junction kept 7 bases outside the gene matches. The length of the CDR3 is 14 residues. CDR3 loop: CASSGGQGRQPQHF. CDR3 DNA sequence: TGTGCCAGCAGCGGTGGACAGGGCAGACAGCCCCAGCATTTT.

The rearrangement joins TRBV15 to TRBJ2-1; 12 bases align to TRBD2. With 5 bases clipped from V and 10 bases from J, the junction kept 9 bases outside the gene matches. This CDR3 has 15 amino acids. In germline, CDR1 is LNHNV, CDR2 YYDKDF (reference sequence). The CDR3 sequence: CATSAPSGRAQEQFF. The CDR3 bases are TGTGCCACCAGCGCTCCTAGCGGGAGGGCCCAAGAGCAGTTCTTC.

The chain combines TRBV9 with TRBJ2-1, with 10 bases matching TRBD2. Germline CDR1 is SGDLS and CDR2 is YYNGEE. There are 16 residues in the CDR3. Trimming took 3 bases from V and 8 from J; bases not matched to a gene: 11. The CDR3, as DNA: TGTGCCAGCAGCGCCGGAAAGCGGGAGGGCCGGTATGAGCAGTTCTTC. Protein product: CASSAGKREGRYEQFF.

The chain carries TRBV7-9 and TRBJ2-3, with 7 nucleotides matching TRBD1. V shed 1 base and J 0 bases; nucleotides not matched to a gene: 4. The germline gives CDR1 SEHNR, CDR2 FQNEAQ (reference sequence). This CDR3 contains 16 residues. CDR3 sequence: CASSLGGQTSTDTQYF. The CDR3 DNA follows: TGTGCCAGCAGCTTAGGGGGACAGACTAGCACAGATACGCAGTATTTT.

The rearrangement uses TRBV5-1 and TRBJ2-1; D not resolved. The V end lost 4 bases, the J end lost 5 bases, and 10 bases lay between the germline ends. In germline, CDR1 is SGHRS, CDR2 YFSETQ. The CDR3 contains 13 residues. CDR3 loop: CASSLQLNNEQFF. In nucleotides, the CDR3 is TGCGCCAGCAGCCTTCAACTAAACAATGAGCAGTTCTTC.

The V gene is TRBV27, the J gene TRBJ2-5; no clear D gene. The J call may not be correct, given that the DNA end is closer to TRBJ2-7. The CDR3 contains 14 residues. Germline values: CDR1 MNHEY, CDR2 SMNVEV (reference sequence). Here the CDR3 reads CASSLERPLYEQYF. The CDR3 DNA reads TGTGCCAGCAGTTTAGAGCGCCCTCTCTACGAGCAGTACTTC.

V usage is TRBV28 and J usage is TRBJ2-5; D remains ambiguous. Trimming left V 6 bases short and J 7 bases short, with 18 bases between. The CDR3 sequence is 14 residues long. The germline V gene has CDR1 MDHEN and CDR2 SYDVKM. CDR3 residues: CASSDTQAPGTQYF. In nucleotides, the CDR3 is TGTGCCAGCAGCGACACGCAGGCCCCAGGGACCCAGTACTTC.

On this clone: The identical CDR3 is also encoded by other nucleotide sequences in the sample. The chain couples TRBV5-1 to TRBJ1-1; 7 bases are a match to TRBD1. The CDR3 covers 13 residues. V dropped 4 bases and J dropped 3; count of bases not matched to a gene: 3. CDR1 is SGHRS and CDR2 is YFSETQ in the germline V gene. DNA of the CDR3: TGCGCCAGCAGCCCCACAGGGGACACTGAAGCTTTCTTT. Its protein product is CASSPTGDTEAFF.

This rearrangement joins TRBV7-3 to TRBJ2-1, with 14 bases identical to TRBD2. Trimming cost V 2 bases and J 6 bases; bases outside gene matches: 0. Germline CDR1 SGHTA, CDR2 FQGTGA. The CDR3 has 15 residues. CDR3 in DNA: TGTGCCAGCAGCTTAGGGACTAGCGGGAGCAATGAGCAGTTCTTC. This codes for CASSLGTSGSNEQFF.

V is TRBV2 and J is TRBJ2-7; 12 bases fit TRBD1. Germline CDR1 reads SNHLY; CDR2 reads FYNNEI. The CDR3 covers 15 residues. V shed 2 bases and J 2 bases; nucleotides not matched to a gene: 1. The CDR3 here is CASSEWDRGPYEQYF. The CDR3 coding sequence is TGTGCCAGCAGTGAATGGGACAGGGGGCCCTACGAGCAGTACTTC.

V gene TRBV30 combines with J gene TRBJ2-7, with a possible D match to TRBD2 (7 bases). The V and J ends lost 5 bases and 3 bases respectively, with 14 bases between them. The CDR3 contains 13 residues. Germline lookup yields CDR1 GTSNPN and CDR2 SVGIG (reference sequence). The CDR3 nucleotides read TGTGCCTGGGGGAGGGGACACTACTACGAGCAGTACTTC. This translates into CAWGRGHYYEQYF.

The genes are TRBV27 and TRBJ2-5; maybe TRBD1 (5 bases). Germline V CDR1 and CDR2: MNHEY, SMNVEV (reference sequence). This CDR3 comprises 15 residues. V was cut by 3 bases and J by 3 bases, with 14 bases left in between. DNA for the CDR3: TGTGCCAGCAGTTTTCAGGGTTTTCCCAAAGAGACCCAGTACTTC. Its protein is CASSFQGFPKETQYF.